The 9 T cell receptor beta chains in this list originate from one sample, sequenced in a study of shared clonotypes between healthy human individuals. TCRdb keeps only in-frame clones here, not all; method: immunoSEQ multiplex PCR. The sample lists hundreds of thousands of clones; around 92% were seen once. Only CD45RO-negative cells positively selected for CCR7 counted as naive CD8 cells, so terminally differentiated effector memory CD45RA+ cells were excluded. Source material: naive CD8+ T cells sorted from blood. The receptors shown here come from a man between 25 and 39 years old in good health.

The chain has TRBV30 and TRBJ2-3; 9 positions agree with TRBD2. Per the germline V gene, CDR1 is GTSNPN and CDR2 is SVGIG (reference sequence). Trimming at V came to 3 bases and at J to 0 bases, leaving 13 bases not matched to a gene. The CDR3 is made up of 18 amino acids. The CDR3 loop reads CAWSFMVTSGQSTDTQYF. The CDR3, as DNA: TGTGCCTGGAGCTTTATGGTTACTAGCGGGCAGAGCACAGATACGCAGTATTTT.

The V and J genes are TRBV5-4 and TRBJ2-1; 10 bases align to TRBD2. The V segment lost 0 bases and the J segment 1 base; nucleotides outside the gene matches: 1. The CDR3 length is 16 residues. Germline CDR1 is SGHNT and CDR2 is YYREEE (reference sequence). CDR3 sequence: CASSLVLAGSYNEQFF. The DNA of the CDR3 is TGTGCCAGCAGCTTGGTACTAGCGGGATCCTACAATGAGCAGTTCTTC.

CDR3 in amino acids: CATSRALGQGAYEQYF. CDR3 DNA: TGTGCCACCAGCAGGGCCTTGGGACAGGGGGCCTACGAGCAGTACTTC. The chain couples TRBV15 to TRBJ2-7; 11 bases are a match to TRBD1. The CDR3 contains 16 residues. Germline assignment: CDR1 LNHNV and CDR2 YYDKDF (reference sequence). V dropped 3 bases and J dropped 2; count of bases not matched to a gene: 6.

This chain uses TRBV5-3 with TRBJ2-1; D is possibly TRBD1 (5 bases). TRBV5-3 is reported as an ORF; its role is uncertain. The CDR3 covers 15 residues. V was shortened by 0 bases and J by 8 bases, with 15 bases between the two germline ends. The CDR3, as DNA: TGTGCCAGAAGCTTGGCCTCAGGGCCTGGGCATGAGCAGTTCTTC. It translates to CARSLASGPGHEQFF.

The CDR3 sequence: CASSITSANYNEQFF. The CDR3, as DNA: TGTGCCAGTAGTATTACTAGCGCAAATTACAATGAGCAGTTCTTC. The rearrangement links TRBV19 to TRBJ2-1, with 7 nucleotides matching TRBD2. J was trimmed by 4 bases and V by 3 bases; bases with no gene match: 6. CDR1 LNHDA and CDR2 SQIVND come from the germline V gene (reference sequence). This CDR3 region has 15 residues.

This chain connects TRBV27 to TRBJ2-1, with 7 bases identical to TRBD2. The V and J ends lost 8 bases and 0 bases, in that order; junction bases with no gene match: 7. Germline assignment: CDR1 MNHEY and CDR2 SMNVEV (reference sequence). There are 15 residues in the CDR3. CDR3 DNA: TGTGCCAGCGGGGACTACACGAGCTCCTACAATGAGCAGTTCTTC. Residues: CASGDYTSSYNEQFF.

The V and J genes are TRBV28 and TRBJ1-1; the D is unclear. Per germline, CDR1 MDHEN and CDR2 SYDVKM. The CDR3 totals 14 residues. Trimming removed 4 bases at V and 11 bases at J, with 20 bases between. This CDR3 is CASSSDTTLLQAFF. CDR3 DNA sequence: TGTGCCAGCAGTTCCGACACCACACTCTTACAGGCTTTCTTT.

This clone was observed once. The chain joins TRBV5-1 to TRBJ2-7, with a tentative D call TRBD2 (7 bases). The CDR3 spans 15 residues. Germline assignment: CDR1 SGHRS and CDR2 YFSETQ. V was trimmed by 0 bases and J by 6 bases, leaving 16 bases between them. Written as DNA, the CDR3 is TGCGCCAGCAGCTTGGCCCTAGGGGGGGACCTCGAGCAGTACTTC. Translated: CASSLALGGDLEQYF.

The chain uses TRBV14 and TRBJ1-1, with D perhaps matching TRBD1 (5 bases). Trimming shortened V by 0 bases and J by 1 base, and 12 bases separated the two germline ends. This CDR3 spans 16 amino acids. Germline values: CDR1 SGHDN, CDR2 FVKESK. DNA for the CDR3: TGTGCCAGCAGCCAAGATCCGCCGGGGGGGAACACTGAAGCTTTCTTT. Protein product: CASSQDPPGGNTEAFF.